This T cell receptor beta chain was retrieved from a study of T cells in localized non-small cell lung cancer. Study-wide results and caveats: Blood T cell density predicted longer survival; adjacent-lung clonality, shorter.

Sequencing used immunoSEQ multiplex PCR; TCRdb keeps in-frame clones, though not all of them. The table lists tens of thousands of clones, 88% of them singletons. This CDR3 contains 14 residues. Germline values: CDR1 SGHVS, CDR2 FNYEAQ. The ends were cut back, 4 bases at V and 1 base at J, with 11 bases in the middle. In this sample, this clone turned up a few times. Its antigen is unidentified. The J gene is TRBJ2-7, the V gene TRBV7-6, with D unclear. The input for sequencing was peripheral blood, taken before any cancer treatment. The sequence derives from a female donor older than 55 with stage I squamous cell lung carcinoma. The CDR3 loop reads CASSSPLRSYEQYF. The CDR3 DNA reads as TGTGCCAGCAGCTCCCCGTTACGGTCCTACGAGCAGTACTTC.